This TCR beta chain emerged from a study of PD-L1 blockade in urothelial cancer. Study summary: Earlier, patients had received 0 to 3 chemotherapy regimens. Per blood sample, T cells had a median of around 150,000. Study-wide findings and caveats: Tumor-associated blood clones were expanded more by durable-benefit patients at 3 weeks. In blood sampled pretreatment, TCR clonality below the median predicted better survival.

The germline V gene has CDR1 SNHLY and CDR2 FYNNEI. Trimming stripped 6 bases from V and 6 bases from J, with 12 bases between. The CDR3 extends over 13 amino acids. Clones were read by immunoSEQ multiplex PCR, and TCRdb kept only the in-frame ones, dropping some. The sample has 48,000 or so clones, about four fifths seen once. Details on this clone: Its antigen is as yet unknown.

Time point: peripheral blood 6 weeks after treatment start. The chain links TRBV2 to TRBJ2-1, with no clear D. This TCR was sampled from a man aged 65 to 79 with urothelial cancer. The specimen comprised PBMCs, sampled around atezolizumab (anti-PD-L1) treatment. The chain's CDR3 is CASSFPRRNEQFF. In DNA form, the CDR3 reads TGTGCCAGCAGCTTCCCCAGGCGCAATGAGCAGTTCTTC. Looking up the rest from reference TRBV2 and TRBJ2-1 gives the full variable domain: EPEVTQTPSHQVTQMGQEVILRCVPISNHLYFYWYRQILGQKVEFLVSFYNNEISEKSEIFDDQFSVERPDGSNFTLKIRSTKLEDSAMYFCASSFPRRNEQFFGPGTRLTVL.